This T cell receptor beta chain was recovered during a study of cytotoxic CD8 clonotypes in ibrutinib-treated CLL. The wider study: Samples showed on average approximately 260,000 productive templates and 80,000 to 100,000 productive rearrangements. Study-wide findings and caveats: Clonotypes that were public were uncommon, and they contracted or stayed stable on treatment.

CDR1 and CDR2 (germline): SGHRS, YFSETQ. CDR3 length: 14 amino acids. The germline V and J ends were trimmed by 4 bases and 4 bases, with 14 bases remaining between them. The intended depth for sequencing was 1 in 200,000 to 1 in 1 million T cells. Generated by immunoSEQ multiplex PCR, the TCRdb table keeps only in-frame clones and is missing some. The sample shows 130,000 to 150,000 clones, around 90% of them seen only once. Cryopreserved PBMCs yielded approximately 2 micrograms of genomic DNA for TCR beta libraries. Details on this clone: Antigen specificity is unknown.

V usage is TRBV5-1 and J usage is TRBJ1-1; TRBD1 is a possible D gene (6 bases). The sample was PBMCs, taken after 12 months of ibrutinib treatment. The source is a human donor with chronic lymphocytic leukemia. The CDR3 spells CASSVDPTGTEAFF. CDR3 DNA sequence: TGCGCCAGCAGCGTAGACCCGACAGGCACTGAAGCTTTCTTT.